This paragraph reports one T cell receptor (beta chain). The clone's antigen remains unknown. There are no base qualities to consult, and no much larger clone falls within one base. The sample belongs to a study of early T cells in non-severe SARS-CoV-2 infection (dated by TCRdb to 2020 to 2022). With regard to the full study: Because TCR sequencing was done on bulk RNA from unsorted whole blood, the alpha and beta chains could not be paired. Study-level results and caveats: VDJdb matching was skewed toward anti-spike CD8 responses and likely underestimated virus-specific expansions, missing private and CD4 specificities.

A case-control design nested within a healthcare worker cohort in London, UK, was used, with weekly nasopharyngeal swab PCR tests and blood sampling performed. Healthcare workers were recruited between 23 and 31 March 2020, during the week of the UK lockdown, and were followed weekly for up to roughly 16 weeks. The library was obtained by 5' RACE. The data were produced on a NextSeq 500. Unique molecular identifiers were attached to individual cDNA molecules in the TCR library protocol so that sequencing error and PCR bias could be corrected. TCR alpha and beta chains were both sequenced, and the abundances of alpha and beta sequences in each sample were closely correlated with each other. The paper's data handling went like this. Decombinator V4 was used to annotate TCR sequences for V gene, J gene and CDR3. TCRs were defined as expanded if a significant change between any two time points was detected under a Poisson model with p below 0.0001. Abundances of TCRs were expressed as counts per million after normalisation to the total number of TCRs sequenced in each sample. VDJdb, accessed on 1 November 2021, was searched for TCRs annotated for CMV, EBV and SARS-CoV-2, and TCRs annotated for more than one antigen were excluded. Through fastp at Q25 and MiXCR, TCRdb rebuilt clones from the public reads, retaining in-frame beta chains. CDR3 protein sequences are deduplicated, and each keeps its most common genes and DNA. The authors' filters were not applied to this entry. The sample table shows roughly 53,000 distinct CDR3 sequences, and roughly 10% are seen once. The top ten clonotypes cover about 4.4% of the sample.

The sequence derives from an adult who was a healthcare worker with PCR-confirmed SARS-CoV-2 infection or an uninfected control (not recorded which). Sequenced material: whole blood.

This receptor carries the CDR3 CASSQDHTSGYNEQFF. DNA sequence: TGTGCCAGCAGCCAAGATCACACTAGCGGTTACAATGAGCAGTTCTTC. The chain is assembled from TRBV4-2 and TRBJ2-1; 8 bases in the middle match TRBD2. The germline V gene yields LGHNA for CDR1 and YNFKEQ for CDR2. Germline trimming: 0 bases from V, 4 bases from J; junction bases outside gene matches: 5. The CDR3 starts with the cysteine, ends with the phenylalanine, and has 16 residues. CDR3 DNA is the only sequence kept; it has 48 bases, read in frame from the first base.